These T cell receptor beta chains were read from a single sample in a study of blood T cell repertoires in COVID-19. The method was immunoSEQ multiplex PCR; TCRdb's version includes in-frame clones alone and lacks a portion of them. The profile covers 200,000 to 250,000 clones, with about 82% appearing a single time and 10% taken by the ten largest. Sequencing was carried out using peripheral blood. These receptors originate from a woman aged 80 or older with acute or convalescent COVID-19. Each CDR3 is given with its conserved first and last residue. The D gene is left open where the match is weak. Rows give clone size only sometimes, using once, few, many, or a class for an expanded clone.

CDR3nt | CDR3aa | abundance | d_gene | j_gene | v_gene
TGTGCCAGCAGTTTAGCTCGGGGTCAGCCCCAGCATTTT | CASSLARGQPQHF | few | - | TRBJ1-5 | TRBV12-3/TRBV12-4
TGTGCCAGCAGCTTAGTTCTTGGGACTAGTTTTACAGATACGCAGTATTTT | CASSLVLGTSFTDTQYF | - | TRBD2 | TRBJ2-3 | TRBV7-6
TGTGCCAGCAGTGAACTGTTTAATCAGCCCCAGCATTTT | CASSELFNQPQHF | once | - | TRBJ1-5 | TRBV2
TGTGCCAGCAGCAGGGGAGATGGAAACACCATATATTTT | CASSRGDGNTIYF | - | - | TRBJ1-3 | TRBV7-9
TGTGCCAGCAAAACTTTGGCGGACACTGAAGCTTTCTTT | CASKTLADTEAFF | - | - | TRBJ1-1 | TRBV19
TGCGCCAGCAGCTTGGTCGGGGGAGACGAGACCCAGTACTTC | CASSLVGGDETQYF | few | - | TRBJ2-5 | TRBV5-1
TGTGCCAGCAGGATGGGTCAGGGAGGCGAGCAGTACTTC | CASRMGQGGEQYF | - | - | TRBJ2-7 | TRBV6-5
TGTGCCAGCAGCTGGGGACTAGCGGGGGCCACCGGGGAGCTGTTTTTT | CASSWGLAGATGELFF | - | TRBD2 | TRBJ2-2 | TRBV11-2
TGTGCCAGCAGCTTAGGGCAGGACAACACTAACTATGGCTACACCTTC | CASSLGQDNTNYGYTF | once | - | TRBJ1-2 | TRBV7-9
TGTGCCAGCAGCTCACACCACTATGAAGCTTTCTTT | CASSSHHYEAFF | - | - | TRBJ1-1 | TRBV11-2
TGCAGCGTTGAAGAACCGCCGGGGGCTGAAGCTTTCTTT | CSVEEPPGAEAFF | - | - | TRBJ1-1 | TRBV29-1
TGTGCCAGTAGGACAGTCCCTAATCAGCCCCAGCATTTT | CASRTVPNQPQHF | few | - | TRBJ1-5 | TRBV19
TGTGCCAGCAGCTTAGTGCGGGGGACCGGGGAGCTGTTTTTT | CASSLVRGTGELFF | - | TRBD2 | TRBJ2-2 | TRBV11-3
TGTGCCAGCAGTGGTATGGGGGGGCGGTCCACTGAAGCTTTCTTT | CASSGMGGRSTEAFF | - | - | TRBJ1-1 | TRBV2
TGTGCCAGCAGCGATGGACAACGATCTGGAAACACCATATATTTT | CASSDGQRSGNTIYF | - | - | TRBJ1-3 | TRBV7-9
TGTGCCAGCAGCTTTAGGGACAGCTCCTACAATGAGCAGTTCTTC | CASSFRDSSYNEQFF | - | TRBD1 | TRBJ2-1 | TRBV11-3
TGTGCCAGCAGCGTAGTTGCAGGGGGCGAGGAAGCTGGAAACACCATATATTTT | CASSVVAGGEEAGNTIYF | - | TRBD1 | TRBJ1-3 | TRBV9
TGTGCCACCAGCAGAGGCCTGGCGGGAGAGACCCAGTACTTC | CATSRGLAGETQYF | - | - | TRBJ2-5 | TRBV15
TGCGCCAGCAGCTTGGACAGCCACAATCAGCCCCAGCATTTT | CASSLDSHNQPQHF | - | - | TRBJ1-5 | TRBV5-1
TGTGCCAGCAGCCTCGGCGGATCCCTGAGCAATCAGCCCCAGCATTTT | CASSLGGSLSNQPQHF | - | - | TRBJ1-5 | TRBV9
TGTGCCAGCAGCTTCAGCGGACCCACAGATACGCAGTATTTT | CASSFSGPTDTQYF | - | - | TRBJ2-3 | TRBV7-2
TGCAGCGTTGGACAGACGTCTAACTATGGCTACACCTTC | CSVGQTSNYGYTF | - | - | TRBJ1-2 | TRBV29-1
TGTGCCAGCAGGGCAGGGTTAAATCAGCCCCAGCATTTT | CASRAGLNQPQHF | - | - | TRBJ1-5 | TRBV6-5
TGTGCCAGCAGCCGCGGCCTAGAGGGGGCGGGAGGCGAGCAGTACTTC | CASSRGLEGAGGEQYF | - | - | TRBJ2-7 | TRBV9
TGTGCCAGCAGCCAAAGACTAGCGGGGGGGCAGGCAGATACGCAGTATTTT | CASSQRLAGGQADTQYF | - | TRBD2 | TRBJ2-3 | TRBV7-2
TGTGCCTCTTCCGCCGGGGGACAGGGGGCTTGGGTATACACTGAAGCTTTCTTT | CASSAGGQGAWVYTEAFF | few | TRBD1 | TRBJ1-1 | TRBV30
TGTGCCAGCTGGCACGTCCAGAACTATGGCTACACCTTC | CASWHVQNYGYTF | - | - | TRBJ1-2 | TRBV2
TGTGCCAGCAGCAGGACAGGGGAGGGCTACACCTTC | CASSRTGEGYTF | - | TRBD1 | TRBJ1-2 | TRBV7-6
TGTGCCAGCAGCTTAGCGATTGGGAGCCGTAATGAAAAACTGTTTTTT | CASSLAIGSRNEKLFF | - | - | TRBJ1-4 | TRBV7-9
TGTGCCAGCGGGACAGGGAACCAAGAGACCCAGTACTTC | CASGTGNQETQYF | - | TRBD1 | TRBJ2-5 | TRBV7-2
TGTGCCTGGAGGAAACAAGGACAGGGGTCCTCCTACGAGCAGTACTTC | CAWRKQGQGSSYEQYF | - | TRBD1 | TRBJ2-7 | TRBV30
TGTGCCAGCAGCCAGGAATATCCGGGACAGGGGGCGAACATTCAGTACTTC | CASSQEYPGQGANIQYF | - | TRBD1 | TRBJ2-4 | TRBV3-1/TRBV3-2
TGTGCCAGCAGCCCTACAGGGGCCTCGGGGAACGAGCAGTACTTC | CASSPTGASGNEQYF | - | TRBD1 | TRBJ2-7 | TRBV7-3
TGTGCCAGCAGCGACACCAGGGCAGGGTTGGGAGAGACCCAGTACTTC | CASSDTRAGLGETQYF | - | - | TRBJ2-5 | TRBV25-1
TGTGCCAGCAGCCAACGACAGGGGAATGGCTACACCTTC | CASSQRQGNGYTF | - | TRBD1 | TRBJ1-2 | TRBV3-1/TRBV3-2
TGTGCCAGCAGCATGGACTCGAGCTCCTACAATGAGCAGTTCTTC | CASSMDSSSYNEQFF | few | - | TRBJ2-1 | TRBV7-2
TGTGCCAGCAGTCAGGGACAGGGACAGGGCTACACCTTC | CASSQGQGQGYTF | few | TRBD1 | TRBJ1-2 | TRBV12-3/TRBV12-4
TGTGCCAGCAGCACCGAGACCGGGACAGGTCTTTACGAGCAGTACTTC | CASSTETGTGLYEQYF | - | TRBD1 | TRBJ2-7 | TRBV5-6
TGTGCCAGCAGTGCGAAGGGGGTTTCTAATGAAAAACTGTTTTTT | CASSAKGVSNEKLFF | - | - | TRBJ1-4 | TRBV2
TGTGCCAGCAGCCAAATCGGGACAGGGATGGACGAGCAGTACTTC | CASSQIGTGMDEQYF | - | TRBD1 | TRBJ2-7 | TRBV28
TGCGCCAGCAGTGAGTACTTGACTAGCGGGAGGTACTCCTACGAGCAGTACTTC | CASSEYLTSGRYSYEQYF | once | TRBD2 | TRBJ2-7 | TRBV10-2
TGCGCCAGCACTGGACAGGGGCGCAATCAGCCCCAGCATTTT | CASTGQGRNQPQHF | - | TRBD1 | TRBJ1-5 | TRBV10-2
TGTGCCAGCTACCGGGGGGCAGGAAACACCATATATTTT | CASYRGAGNTIYF | - | - | TRBJ1-3 | TRBV6-5
TGCAGCGTTCGGGGAGGTGGTAATTCACCCCTCCACTTT | CSVRGGGNSPLHF | - | - | TRBJ1-6 | TRBV29-1
TGTGCCAGTAGTATCAGGGTCACCTCCTACGAGCAGTACTTC | CASSIRVTSYEQYF | - | - | TRBJ2-7 | TRBV19
TGTGCCAGCAGTTTGAGACAGGGATGGGCTAAGTACGAGCAGTACTTC | CASSLRQGWAKYEQYF | - | TRBD1 | TRBJ2-7 | TRBV28
TGTGCCAGCAGCCAAGGGACAGGTCGGTACTACGAGCAGTACTTC | CASSQGTGRYYEQYF | - | TRBD1 | TRBJ2-7 | TRBV14
TGTGCCAGCATCCCTTCACCGGGACAGACAACAGATACGCAGTATTTT | CASIPSPGQTTDTQYF | - | TRBD1 | TRBJ2-3 | TRBV6-2/TRBV6-3
TGCAGTGCTACGGGCTCCTACGAGCAGTACTTC | CSATGSYEQYF | - | - | TRBJ2-7 | TRBV20-1
TGTGCCACCAGTGACCCGGGACTAGCGACCGGGGAGCTGTTTTTT | CATSDPGLATGELFF | - | TRBD2 | TRBJ2-2 | TRBV24-1
TGCGCCAGCAGCTCGGGACAGCGGAATGAAAAACTGTTTTTT | CASSSGQRNEKLFF | few | TRBD1 | TRBJ1-4 | TRBV5-1
TGTGCCAGCACCCCCAATAAGACTTATGGCTACACCTTC | CASTPNKTYGYTF | - | - | TRBJ1-2 | TRBV12-3/TRBV12-4
TGTGCCAGTAGTATAGGTCTTGTGTCAGCCTACGAGCAGTACTTC | CASSIGLVSAYEQYF | - | - | TRBJ2-7 | TRBV19